The 26 T cell receptor beta chains below all came from one sample that was sequenced in a study of blood T cell repertoires in COVID-19. Data came from immunoSEQ multiplex PCR; TCRdb stores just in-frame clones and leaves some out. The sample includes 250,000 or so clones, around 84% of them seen just once. The sequencing input was PBMCs or T cells enriched from blood (not recorded which). These TCRs come from a woman between 45 and 60 years old who had been exposed to COVID-19.

The rearrangement joins TRBV2 to TRBJ1-1; D may be TRBD1 (6 bases). The germline V and J ends were trimmed by 4 bases and 0 bases, with 6 bases remaining between them. There are 13 residues in the CDR3. Germline-derived CDR1 and CDR2 are SNHLY and FYNNEI. For the CDR3, the DNA is TGTGCCAGCAGTGGGGGGCTGAACACTGAAGCTTTCTTT. Translated: CASSGGLNTEAFF. The full variable domain, in which reference TRBV2 and TRBJ1-1 provide the parts outside the CDR3, is EPEVTQTPSHQVTQMGQEVILRCVPISNHLYFYWYRQILGQKVEFLVSFYNNEISEKSEIFDDQFSVERPDGSNFTLKIRSTKLEDSAMYFCASSGGLNTEAFFGQGTRLTVV.

With respect to this clone: The same CDR3 is also encoded by other DNA sequences in this sample. The chain links TRBV2 to TRBJ1-5; D is unclear. Germline V CDR1 and CDR2: SNHLY, FYNNEI. The length of the CDR3 is 13 residues. The V end lost 2 bases, the J end lost 4 bases, and 6 bases lay between the germline ends. The CDR3 sequence: CASSETGNQPQHF. Written as DNA, the CDR3 is TGTGCCAGCAGTGAAACGGGGAATCAGCCCCAGCATTTT.

The chain employs TRBV5-6 and TRBJ1-1; no firm D call. The V end lost 3 bases, the J end lost 2 bases, and 5 bases lay between the germline ends. The CDR3 has 12 amino acids. The germline V gene encodes CDR1 SGHDT and CDR2 YYEEEE. The CDR3 region has the DNA TGTGCCAGCAGCTCCACTAACACTGAAGCTTTCTTT. Translation: CASSSTNTEAFF.

As to this clone: This same CDR3 is encoded by further DNA sequences in the sample. The chain carries TRBV5-1 and TRBJ2-3, with TRBD2 as a possible D gene (7 bases). Germline lookup yields CDR1 SGHRS and CDR2 YFSETQ. V lost 2 bases, J lost 3 bases, and 13 bases lay in between. The CDR3 is 15 amino acids. The CDR3 sequence: CASSLSRGGTDTQYF. CDR3 nucleotide sequence: TGCGCCAGCAGCTTAAGCAGGGGAGGGACAGATACGCAGTATTTT.

This clone was counted many times. The V call is TRBV29-1, the J call TRBJ2-7; 9 bases agree with TRBD1. The germline gives CDR1 SQVTM, CDR2 ANQGSEA. Unmatched junction bases numbered 7, after V lost 7 bases and J lost 3 bases. The CDR3 spans 13 residues. CDR3 amino acids: CSATGTGFYEQYF. In DNA form, the CDR3 reads TGCAGCGCAACCGGGACAGGGTTCTACGAGCAGTACTTC.

V and J are TRBV11-2 and TRBJ1-2, with no clear D. Per the germline V gene, CDR1 is SGHAT and CDR2 is FQNNGV. The CDR3 has 14 amino acids. Trimming took 3 bases from V and 7 from J, leaving 15 bases between them. The CDR3 here is CASSFGNSYGGYTF. CDR3 DNA: TGTGCCAGCAGCTTTGGTAATTCCTATGGTGGCTACACCTTC. Combining the CDR3 with reference TRBV11-2 and TRBJ1-2 gives the whole variable domain EAGVAQSPRYKIIEKRQSVAFWCNPISGHATLYWYQQILGQGPKLLIQFQNNGVVDDSQLPKDRFSAERLKGVDSTLKIQPAKLEDSAVYLCASSFGNSYGGYTFGSGTRLTVV.

The chain carries TRBV19 and TRBJ2-2, with D tentatively TRBD2 (6 bases). V was clipped by 4 bases and J by 4 bases, with 10 bases between them. Looked up from germline, CDR1 is LNHDA and CDR2 is SQIVND (reference sequence). The CDR3 has 14 amino acids. CDR3 region: CASSTMTSTGELFF. For the CDR3, the DNA is TGTGCCAGTAGTACCATGACTAGCACCGGGGAGCTGTTTTTT.

The sample holds one count of this clone. J is TRBJ2-5 and V is TRBV6-5; weak D call: TRBD1 (5 bases). The CDR3 loop spans 13 amino acids. The ends were cut back, 7 bases at V and 5 bases at J, with 14 bases in the middle. In germline, CDR1 is MNHEY, CDR2 SVGAGI. In nucleotides, the CDR3 is TGTGCCAGCACCTTTCTAGGGGCGGAGACCCAGTACTTC. Its translation: CASTFLGAETQYF.

The chain links TRBV29-1 to TRBJ1-2, with 8 positions matching TRBD1. The germline V gene encodes CDR1 SQVTM and CDR2 ANQGSEA. Trimming cost V 7 bases and J 7 bases; bases outside gene matches: 14. The CDR3 is 14 residues long. The CDR3 is CSAARPDRDFGYTF. The CDR3 nucleotides read TGCAGCGCCGCCCGTCCGGACAGGGATTTTGGCTACACCTTC.

This clone was counted once. The V gene is TRBV29-1, the J gene TRBJ2-7, with unresolved D. The CDR3 consists of 12 residues. V was cut by 4 bases and J by 2 bases, with 9 bases left in between. Germline assignment: CDR1 SQVTM and CDR2 ANQGSEA. The CDR3: CSVVPQPYEQYF. CDR3 bases: TGCAGCGTTGTCCCACAGCCCTACGAGCAGTACTTC.

This chain joins TRBV7-9 and TRBJ1-2, with D possibly matching TRBD1 (5 bases). The CDR3 spans 12 residues. With 4 bases removed from V and 6 bases from J, the gap between germline ends came to 9 bases. The germline V gene encodes CDR1 SEHNR and CDR2 FQNEAQ (reference sequence). The CDR3 DNA is TGTGCCAGCAGCTATGGAGGGGATGGCTACACCTTC. Translation gives CASSYGGDGYTF.

The gene calls are TRBV18 and TRBJ2-7, with TRBD1 matching 8 bases. CDR3 length: 17 amino acids. From germline, CDR1 is KGHSH and CDR2 LQKENI. V trimming: 2 bases; J trimming: 5 bases; junction bases outside the gene matches: 14. CDR3 coding DNA: TGTGCCAGCTCACCATTAGTCAAGGACAGGGATTTCGACGAGCAGTACTTC. Protein sequence: CASSPLVKDRDFDEQYF.

V is TRBV19 and J is TRBJ2-3, with TRBD2 matching 8 bases. Germline CDR1 reads LNHDA; CDR2 reads SQIVND (reference sequence). The CDR3 has 15 residues. Trimming removed 5 bases from V and 4 bases from J; junction bases left unmatched: 8. Here the CDR3 reads CASSASSGRSDTQYF. CDR3 coding DNA: TGTGCCAGTAGTGCTTCTAGCGGGCGTTCAGATACGCAGTATTTT.

The V call is TRBV29-1, the J call TRBJ1-5; 8 bases map to TRBD1. The CDR3 extends over 15 amino acids. Germline-derived CDR1 and CDR2 are SQVTM and ANQGSEA. The V segment lost 4 bases and the J segment 3 bases; nucleotides outside the gene matches: 8. CDR3 amino acids: CSVADRGGFNQPQHF. Written as DNA, the CDR3 is TGCAGCGTTGCTGACAGGGGTGGATTCAATCAGCCCCAGCATTTT.

This clone is a singleton in its sample. The rearrangement uses TRBV30 and TRBJ2-5; TRBD1 is a possible D gene (6 bases). Per the germline V gene, CDR1 is GTSNPN and CDR2 is SVGIG (reference sequence). The CDR3 spans 13 residues. V was shortened by 3 bases and J by 5 bases, with 13 bases between the two germline ends. CDR3 bases: TGTGCCTGGAGAAGTACAGGGTACGAGACCCAGTACTTC. Residues: CAWRSTGYETQYF.

The chain recombines TRBV7-9 with TRBJ2-3; 7 nucleotides match TRBD1. Germline loops: CDR1 SEHNR, CDR2 FQNEAQ (reference sequence). The CDR3 consists of 18 residues. V lost 2 bases, J lost 0 bases, and 11 bases stayed unmatched. The CDR3 here is CASSLSNWDSMSTDTQYF. The DNA of the CDR3 is TGTGCCAGCAGCTTATCGAACTGGGACAGCATGAGCACAGATACGCAGTATTTT.

The V gene is TRBV4-1, the J gene TRBJ2-1; the match to TRBD2 covers 7 bases. Per germline, CDR1 MGHRA and CDR2 YSYEKL. With V trimmed by 2 bases and J by 7 bases, 11 bases remained unmatched. The length of the CDR3 is 16 residues. The CDR3 loop reads CASSQLPGRGWNEQFF. The CDR3 DNA sequence: TGCGCCAGCAGCCAACTCCCGGGGCGGGGGTGGAATGAGCAGTTCTTC.

The chain carries TRBV3-1 (or the pseudogene TRBV3-2) and TRBJ2-5, with TRBD2 identical over 7 bases. Trimming took 4 bases from V and 4 from J; bases not matched to a gene: 9. CDR3 length: 15 amino acids. CDR1 is LGHDT, CDR2 YNNKEL, per germline (reference sequence). CDR3 sequence (DNA): TGTGCCAGCAGCCCCTTTGGACTAGTTGGAGAGACCCAGTACTTC. Translation gives CASSPFGLVGETQYF.

The chain is built from TRBV6-5 and TRBJ2-2, with a tentative D call TRBD2 (5 bases). The germline V and J ends were trimmed by 3 bases and 6 bases, with 11 bases remaining between them. Germline CDR1 MNHEY, CDR2 SVGAGI. The CDR3 consists of 14 residues. The CDR3 protein is CASSYRGSPGELFF. CDR3 bases: TGTGCCAGCAGTTATCGGGGTTCGCCCGGGGAGCTGTTTTTT.

The J gene is TRBJ1-2, the V gene TRBV7-3; no firm D call. Germline CDR1 is SGHTA and CDR2 is FQGTGA. This CDR3 contains 12 residues. Trimming left V 5 bases short and J 7 bases short, with 11 bases between. The CDR3 reads CASSEPGFGYTF. DNA of the CDR3: TGTGCCAGCAGCGAGCCAGGTTTTGGCTACACCTTC.

The rearrangement uses TRBV27 and TRBJ2-4; weak D call: TRBD1 (6 bases). The germline V gene has CDR1 MNHEY and CDR2 SMNVEV (reference sequence). V lost 4 bases and J lost 2, with 15 bases in between. This CDR3 spans 16 amino acids. The chain's CDR3 is CASSSLSGGPKNIQYF. The CDR3 DNA is TGTGCCAGCAGTTCCCTTTCTGGGGGCCCCAAAAACATTCAGTACTTC.

This chain links TRBV14 with TRBJ1-2; no firm D call. Germline CDR1 is SGHDN and CDR2 is FVKESK. The CDR3 is 15 amino acids. Trimming took 4 bases from V and 0 from J, leaving 12 bases between them. The CDR3 bases are TGTGCCAGCAGCCCAATGACACCAGCTAACTATGGCTACACCTTC. This sequence encodes CASSPMTPANYGYTF.

V is TRBV6-4 and J is TRBJ1-5, with TRBD1 as a possible D gene (5 bases). Germline values: CDR1 MRHNA, CDR2 SNTAGT. V shed 8 bases and J shed 6 bases, with 20 bases lying between them. The CDR3 is 15 amino acids. The DNA of the CDR3 is TGTGCCAGCGCCCCCGAGCATTACGGGGGTCAGCCCCAGCATTTT. Residues: CASAPEHYGGQPQHF.

The rearrangement links TRBV20-1 to TRBJ1-4; D gene ambiguous. The CDR3 totals 11 residues. CDR1 and CDR2 (germline): DFQATT, SNEGSKA (reference sequence). Trimming took 3 bases from V and 7 from J, leaving 6 bases between them. This chain's CDR3 is CSASSFEKLFF. In DNA form, the CDR3 reads TGCAGTGCTAGTAGCTTTGAAAAACTGTTTTTT.

The V and J genes are TRBV7-2 and TRBJ1-1, with a possible D match to TRBD1 (5 bases). The CDR3 loop spans 14 amino acids. Germline-derived CDR1 and CDR2 are SGHTA and FQGNSA. V lost 4 bases and J 5 bases, leaving 14 bases between the germline ends. The CDR3 DNA reads as TGTGCCAGCAGCTCTATTCAGGGAGGGACTGAAGCTTTCTTT. Residues: CASSSIQGGTEAFF.

CDR3 residues: CASSPEGRGQYEQYF. In nucleotides, the CDR3 is TGTGCCAGCAGCCCTGAAGGCAGGGGGCAGTACGAGCAGTACTTC. J is TRBJ2-7 and V is TRBV13; TRBD1 matches 8 bases. The germline V gene encodes CDR1 PRHDT and CDR2 FYEKMQ (reference sequence). This CDR3 has 15 amino acids. The V and J ends lost 5 bases and 4 bases, in that order; junction bases with no gene match: 10.